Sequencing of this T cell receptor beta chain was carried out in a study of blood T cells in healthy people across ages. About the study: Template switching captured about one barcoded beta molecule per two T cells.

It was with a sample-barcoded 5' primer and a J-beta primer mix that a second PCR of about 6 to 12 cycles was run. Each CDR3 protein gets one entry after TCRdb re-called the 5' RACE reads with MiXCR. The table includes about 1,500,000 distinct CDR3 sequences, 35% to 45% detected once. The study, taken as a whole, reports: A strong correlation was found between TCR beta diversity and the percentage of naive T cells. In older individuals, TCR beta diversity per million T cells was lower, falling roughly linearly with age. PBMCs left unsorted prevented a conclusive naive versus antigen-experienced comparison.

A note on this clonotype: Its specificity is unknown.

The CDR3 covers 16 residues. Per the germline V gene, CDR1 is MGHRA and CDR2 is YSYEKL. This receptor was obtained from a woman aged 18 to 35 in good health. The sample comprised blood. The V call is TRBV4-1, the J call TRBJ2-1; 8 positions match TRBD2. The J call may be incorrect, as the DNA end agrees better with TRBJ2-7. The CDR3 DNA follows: TGCGCCAGCAGCCATGCCGTAGCGGGACAATACAATGAGCAGTACTTC. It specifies CASSHAVAGQYNEQYF.